A selection of T cell receptor beta chains follows, all from one sample in a study of blood T cell repertoires in COVID-19. Some clones are missing from TCRdb's copy, which holds only in-frame ones; the method was immunoSEQ multiplex PCR. The sample lists 82,000 or so clones; around 89% were seen once. The specimen sequenced was PBMCs or T cells enriched from blood (not recorded which). The receptors derive from a woman aged 45-65 years with acute COVID-19. CDR3s include the opening cysteine and the closing phenylalanine or tryptophan. D genes are given only for firm matches. The size field is filled for only some rows; it gives once, few, many or a size class.

J	size	D	V	CDR3	DNA
TRBJ2-7	.	TRBD1	TRBV3-1/TRBV3-2	CASSVTGDEQYF	TGTGCCAGCAGCGTAACAGGGGACGAGCAGTACTTC
TRBJ1-1	.	TRBD1	TRBV3-1/TRBV3-2	CASSQDPGQGRAFF	TGTGCCAGCAGCCAAGACCCAGGACAGGGGCGAGCTTTCTTT
TRBJ2-1	.	.	TRBV5-1	CASSSNGRYNEQFF	TGCGCCAGCAGCTCGAATGGGAGATACAATGAGCAGTTCTTC
TRBJ1-3	few	TRBD1	TRBV2	CASQGQGFYTIYF	TGTGCCAGCCAGGGACAGGGGTTTTACACCATATATTTT
TRBJ2-1	once	TRBD2	TRBV5-8	CASSLGSGNNEQFF	TGTGCCAGCAGCCTAGGTAGCGGGAACAATGAGCAGTTCTTC
TRBJ2-7	.	TRBD1	TRBV30	CAWSVDRGYEQYF	TGTGCCTGGAGTGTCGACAGGGGCTACGAGCAGTACTTC
TRBJ2-1	.	.	TRBV11-2	CASSPTGGGANEQFF	TGTGCCAGCAGCCCCACAGGCGGAGGGGCGAATGAGCAGTTCTTC
TRBJ1-2	once	TRBD1	TRBV5-5	CASSAGTANYGYTF	TGTGCCAGCAGCGCTGGGACAGCCAACTATGGCTACACCTTC
TRBJ1-1	.	.	TRBV9	CASSQQQGNTEAFF	TGTGCCAGCAGCCAACAGCAGGGGAACACTGAAGCTTTCTTT
TRBJ1-2	.	.	TRBV12-5	CASGLAYTHYGYTF	TGTGCTAGTGGTTTGGCATACACCCACTATGGCTACACCTTC
TRBJ1-4	.	TRBD1	TRBV5-5	CASSLGTGNEKLFF	TGTGCCAGCAGCTTAGGGACAGGGAATGAAAAACTGTTTTTT
TRBJ2-1	.	TRBD2	TRBV11-2	CASSLAGGVRNEQFF	TGTGCCAGCAGCTTAGCGGGAGGAGTTAGGAATGAGCAGTTCTTC
TRBJ2-3	.	TRBD1	TRBV7-2	CASSSEGQGGDTQYF	TGTGCCAGCAGCTCCGAAGGACAGGGTGGGGATACGCAGTATTTT
TRBJ2-1	.	TRBD1	TRBV7-3	CASSPLGTGLNEQFF	TGTGCCAGCAGCCCCCTGGGGACAGGGCTAAATGAGCAGTTCTTC
TRBJ1-5	.	.	TRBV6-2/TRBV6-3	CASSPSVRSNQPQHF	TGTGCCAGCAGCCCATCCGTACGGAGCAATCAGCCCCAGCATTTT
TRBJ2-2	.	TRBD1	TRBV5-1	CASSWTGGQDTGELFF	TGCGCCAGCAGCTGGACAGGCGGACAGGACACCGGGGAGCTGTTTTTT
TRBJ1-5	.	.	TRBV4-3	CASSQDILGNQPQHF	TGCGCCAGCAGCCAAGATATACTGGGCAATCAGCCCCAGCATTTT
TRBJ1-1	.	.	TRBV5-5	CASSFGVDTEAFF	TGTGCCAGCAGCTTCGGGGTGGACACTGAAGCTTTCTTT
TRBJ1-2	.	.	TRBV2	CASRAETNYGYTF	TGTGCCAGCAGAGCCGAGACTAACTATGGCTACACCTTC
TRBJ2-5	.	.	TRBV5-1	CASSGGTEGETQYF	TGCGCCAGCAGCGGCGGGACGGAGGGAGAGACCCAGTACTTC
TRBJ1-4	.	TRBD1	TRBV6-1	CASSEVTGDNEKLFF	TGTGCCAGCAGTGAAGTGACAGGGGATAATGAAAAACTGTTTTTT
TRBJ2-1	once	TRBD1	TRBV18	CASSPFEGAGYNEQFF	TGTGCCAGCTCACCATTTGAGGGGGCAGGATACAATGAGCAGTTCTTC
TRBJ2-7	.	TRBD2	TRBV6-5	CASSYSGEGYEQYF	TGTGCCAGCAGTTACTCAGGGGAGGGGTACGAGCAGTACTTC
TRBJ2-6	.	TRBD2	TRBV7-6	CASSTLGEGYGANVLTF	TGTGCCAGCAGCACCCTTGGGGAGGGGTATGGGGCCAACGTCCTGACTTTC
TRBJ2-7	.	TRBD2	TRBV5-1	CASSPWTSGMNYEQYF	TGCGCCAGCAGCCCCTGGACTAGCGGGATGAACTACGAGCAGTACTTC
TRBJ2-7	once	TRBD1	TRBV19	CASSMAGTVSYEQYF	TGTGCCAGTAGTATGGCCGGGACAGTCTCCTACGAGCAGTACTTC
TRBJ2-7	.	.	TRBV6-5	CASSYSSAYSSYEQYF	TGTGCCAGCAGTTACTCGAGCGCCTATTCCTCGTACGAGCAGTACTTC
TRBJ1-1	.	.	TRBV29-1	CSVIQGNTEAFF	TGCAGCGTGATACAGGGTAACACTGAAGCTTTCTTT
TRBJ2-3	.	.	TRBV7-2	CASSDLGRESDTQYF	TGTGCCAGCAGCGACCTCGGGCGGGAATCAGATACGCAGTATTTT
TRBJ2-3	.	.	TRBV19	CASSDRTSTDTQYF	TGTGCCAGTAGCGACAGAACTAGCACAGATACGCAGTATTTT
TRBJ2-3	.	.	TRBV25-1	CASERSGADTQYF	TGTGCCAGCGAGCGGTCCGGTGCAGATACGCAGTATTTT
TRBJ2-5	.	.	TRBV4-1	CASSQDLAADSLGETQYF	TGCGCCAGCAGCCAAGATTTAGCCGCGGACTCCTTGGGGGAGACCCAGTACTTC
TRBJ2-7	.	TRBD2	TRBV5-6	CASSSRGTSGDEQYF	TGTGCCAGCAGCTCTAGGGGGACTAGCGGGGACGAGCAGTACTTC
TRBJ1-1	.	.	TRBV6-5	CASLWGEGSAEAFF	TGTGCCAGTCTCTGGGGGGAGGGGTCGGCTGAAGCTTTCTTT
TRBJ1-3	.	.	TRBV3-1/TRBV3-2	CASSQGGPSGGNTIYF	TGTGCCAGCAGCCAAGGAGGCCCCTCCGGAGGAAACACCATATATTTT
TRBJ1-2	.	.	TRBV11-1	CASSPEPINYGYTF	TGTGCCAGCAGCCCGGAGCCCATTAACTATGGCTACACCTTC
TRBJ2-1	.	.	TRBV9	CASSPSRGGYNEQFF	TGTGCCAGCAGCCCGTCGCGGGGCGGCTACAATGAGCAGTTCTTC
TRBJ1-6	.	.	TRBV5-6	CASSPDSNSPLHF	TGTGCCAGCAGCCCCGACAGTAATTCACCCCTCCACTTT
TRBJ2-5	once	TRBD2	TRBV5-1	CASSFAPGLAGGRETQYF	TGCGCCAGCAGCTTCGCCCCTGGACTAGCGGGAGGGAGGGAGACCCAGTACTTC
TRBJ2-7	once	TRBD1	TRBV19	CASSIGSKGAPYF	TGTGCCAGTAGTATAGGGTCGAAGGGGGCCCCCTACTTC
TRBJ2-5	.	.	TRBV2	CASTETTRETQYF	TGTGCCAGCACCGAGACAACCCGAGAGACCCAGTACTTC
TRBJ2-1	.	TRBD1	TRBV5-1	CASSSAYRDRVDNEQFF	TGCGCCAGCAGCTCAGCATACCGGGACAGGGTCGACAATGAGCAGTTCTTC
TRBJ1-1	.	TRBD1	TRBV5-1	CASSPPDRANTEAFF	TGCGCCAGCAGCCCACCGGACAGGGCGAACACTGAAGCTTTCTTT
TRBJ1-2	.	.	TRBV18	CASSPENYGYTF	TGTGCCAGCTCTCCAGAGAACTATGGCTACACCTTC
TRBJ1-3	.	TRBD1	TRBV6-5	CASSLRGNSGNTIYF	TGTGCCAGCAGTCTCAGGGGGAACTCTGGAAACACCATATATTTT
TRBJ1-1	.	.	TRBV5-5	CASSFSGRTEAFF	TGTGCCAGCAGCTTTTCAGGGCGAACTGAAGCTTTCTTT
TRBJ2-7	.	.	TRBV5-1	CASSLDRLRGEQYF	TGCGCCAGCAGCTTGGACAGACTCAGAGGGGAGCAGTACTTC
TRBJ1-5	.	.	TRBV5-1	CASSLAGVNQPQHF	TGCGCCAGCAGCTTGGCGGGAGTCAATCAGCCCCAGCATTTT
TRBJ2-6	once	.	TRBV19	CASSFYPALSSGANVLTF	TGTGCCAGTAGTTTCTACCCAGCGCTTAGCTCTGGGGCCAACGTCCTGACTTTC
TRBJ1-1	.	TRBD1	TRBV30	CACDRGMNTEAFF	TGTGCCTGTGACAGGGGCATGAACACTGAAGCTTTCTTT
TRBJ2-1	.	TRBD1	TRBV29-1	CSGGDRVINEQFF	TGCAGCGGGGGGGACAGGGTTATCAATGAGCAGTTCTTC
TRBJ1-5	few	TRBD1	TRBV28	CASRLRGQANQPQHF	TGTGCCAGCAGGTTGAGGGGACAGGCGAATCAGCCCCAGCATTTT
TRBJ1-6	.	TRBD1	TRBV7-2	CASSFRTGGAFYNSPLHF	TGTGCCAGCAGCTTTCGGACAGGAGGGGCCTTCTATAATTCACCCCTCCACTTT
TRBJ2-2	.	TRBD2	TRBV19	CASSTQGTSVAGELFF	TGTGCCAGTAGTACTCAAGGGACTAGCGTTGCCGGGGAGCTGTTTTTT
TRBJ2-3	once	.	TRBV6-4	CASSDSQGGFTDTQYF	TGTGCCAGCAGTGACTCGCAGGGTGGCTTCACAGATACGCAGTATTTT
TRBJ1-3	.	.	TRBV4-1	CASSQDRGTGNTIYF	TGCGCCAGCAGCCAAGACAGGGGAACTGGAAACACCATATATTTT
TRBJ2-1	.	TRBD2	TRBV4-3	CASSQDLLAGDYEQFF	TGCGCCAGCAGCCAAGATCTACTAGCGGGAGACTATGAGCAGTTCTTC
TRBJ2-7	.	.	TRBV24-1	CATSHGTFEDYEQYF	TGTGCCACCAGCCACGGGACATTTGAAGACTACGAGCAGTACTTC
TRBJ1-5	.	.	TRBV19	CASKEWRAGPNQPQHF	TGTGCCAGTAAGGAATGGCGTGCAGGGCCGAATCAGCCCCAGCATTTT
TRBJ2-4	.	.	TRBV27	CASSTRERGPKNIQYF	TGTGCCAGCAGTACCCGGGAGAGGGGTCCAAAAAACATTCAGTACTTC